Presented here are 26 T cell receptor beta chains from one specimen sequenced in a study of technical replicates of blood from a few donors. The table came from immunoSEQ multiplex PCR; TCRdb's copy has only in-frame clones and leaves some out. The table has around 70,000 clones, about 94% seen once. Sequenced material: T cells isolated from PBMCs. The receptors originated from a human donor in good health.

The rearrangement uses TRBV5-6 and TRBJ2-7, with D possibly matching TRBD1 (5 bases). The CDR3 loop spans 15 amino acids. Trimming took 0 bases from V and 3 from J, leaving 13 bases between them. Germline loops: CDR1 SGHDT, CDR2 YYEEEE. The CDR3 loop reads CASSLDPGMNYEQYF. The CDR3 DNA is TGTGCCAGCAGCTTGGATCCAGGGATGAACTACGAGCAGTACTTC.

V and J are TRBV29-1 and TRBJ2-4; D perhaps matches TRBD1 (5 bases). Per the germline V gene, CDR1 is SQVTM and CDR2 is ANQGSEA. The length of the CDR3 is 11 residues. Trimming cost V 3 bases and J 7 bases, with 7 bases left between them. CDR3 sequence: CSVDKGNIQYF. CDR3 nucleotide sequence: TGCAGCGTTGATAAGGGGAACATTCAGTACTTC.

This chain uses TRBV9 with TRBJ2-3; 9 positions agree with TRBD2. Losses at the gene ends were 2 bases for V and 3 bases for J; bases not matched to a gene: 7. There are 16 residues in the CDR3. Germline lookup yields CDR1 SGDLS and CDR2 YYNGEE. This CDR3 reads CASSVSLAGVTDTQYF. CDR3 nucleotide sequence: TGTGCCAGCAGCGTTAGCTTAGCGGGAGTGACAGATACGCAGTATTTT.

The CDR3 loop reads CASSPRTGGRGPNQPQHF. CDR3 nucleotide sequence: TGTGCCAGCAGTCCCCGGACAGGGGGACGAGGGCCCAATCAGCCCCAGCATTTT. V usage is TRBV27 and J usage is TRBJ1-5; 10 bases are shared with TRBD1. Trimming cost V 5 bases and J 3 bases; bases outside gene matches: 13. Germline V gives CDR1 MNHEY, CDR2 SMNVEV (reference sequence). The CDR3 is 18 amino acids.

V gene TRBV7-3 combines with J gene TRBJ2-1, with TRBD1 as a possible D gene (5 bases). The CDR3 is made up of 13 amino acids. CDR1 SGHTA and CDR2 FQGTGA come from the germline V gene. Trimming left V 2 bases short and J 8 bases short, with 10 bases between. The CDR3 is CASSLQGSDEQFF. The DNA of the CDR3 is TGTGCCAGCAGCTTACAGGGATCGGATGAGCAGTTCTTC. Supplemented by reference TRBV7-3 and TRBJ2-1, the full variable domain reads GAGVSQTPSNKVTEKGKYVELRCDPISGHTALYWYRQSLGQGPEFLIYFQGTGAADDSGLPNDRFFAVRPEGSVSTLKIQRTERGDSAVYLCASSLQGSDEQFFGPGTRLTVL.

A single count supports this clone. CDR3 in amino acids: CASSPGQVDEKLFF. CDR3 DNA: TGCGCCAGCAGCCCAGGACAGGTGGACGAAAAACTGTTTTTT. This chain connects TRBV5-1 to TRBJ1-4, with 7 bases lining up with TRBD1. V lost 4 bases to trimming and J lost 8 bases; unmatched junction nucleotides: 8. This CDR3 has 14 amino acids. Germline CDR1 is SGHRS and CDR2 is YFSETQ.

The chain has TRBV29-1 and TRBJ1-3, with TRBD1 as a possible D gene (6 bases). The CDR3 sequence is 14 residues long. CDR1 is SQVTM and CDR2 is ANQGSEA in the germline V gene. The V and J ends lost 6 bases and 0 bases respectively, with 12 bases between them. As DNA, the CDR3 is TGCAGCGTCAAAGGGGGTAACTCTGGAAACACCATATATTTT. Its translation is CSVKGGNSGNTIYF.

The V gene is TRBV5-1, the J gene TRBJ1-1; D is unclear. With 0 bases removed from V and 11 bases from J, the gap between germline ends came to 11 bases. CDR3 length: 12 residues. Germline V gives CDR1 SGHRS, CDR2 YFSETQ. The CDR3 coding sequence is TGCGCCAGCAGCTTGGGCGGTCTCCCTGCTTTCTTT. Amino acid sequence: CASSLGGLPAFF. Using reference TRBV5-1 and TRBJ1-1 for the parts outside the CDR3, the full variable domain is KAGVTQTPRYLIKTRGQQVTLSCSPISGHRSVSWYQQTPGQGLQFLFEYFSETQRNKGNFPGRFSGRQFSNSRSEMNVSTLELGDSALYLCASSLGGLPAFFGQGTRLTVV.

The CDR3 spells CASSSQVMEKLFF. For the CDR3, the DNA is TGTGCCAGCAGCTCTCAGGTGATGGAAAAACTGTTTTTT. V is TRBV5-6 and J is TRBJ1-4; no firm D call. V was shortened by 3 bases and J by 8 bases, with 11 bases between the two germline ends. The CDR3 has 13 amino acids. CDR1 is SGHDT, CDR2 YYEEEE, per germline.

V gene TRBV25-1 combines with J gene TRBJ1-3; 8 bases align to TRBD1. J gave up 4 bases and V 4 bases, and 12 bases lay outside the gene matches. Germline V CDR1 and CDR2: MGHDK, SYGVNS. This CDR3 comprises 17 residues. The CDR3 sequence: CASSGGTGVRGGNTIYF. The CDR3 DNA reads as TGTGCCAGCAGTGGGGGGACAGGCGTTCGGGGGGGAAACACCATATATTTT.

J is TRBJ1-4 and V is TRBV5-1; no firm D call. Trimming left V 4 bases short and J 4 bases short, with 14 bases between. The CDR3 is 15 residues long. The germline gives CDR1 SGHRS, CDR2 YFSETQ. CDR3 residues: CASSHDGTGNEKLFF. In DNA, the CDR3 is TGCGCCAGCAGCCATGACGGAACGGGTAATGAAAAACTGTTTTTT.

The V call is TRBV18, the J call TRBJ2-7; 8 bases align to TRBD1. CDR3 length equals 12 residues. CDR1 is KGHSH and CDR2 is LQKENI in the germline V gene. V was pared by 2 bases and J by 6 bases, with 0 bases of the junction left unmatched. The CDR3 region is CASSPTGGEQYF. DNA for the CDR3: TGTGCCAGCTCACCAACAGGGGGCGAGCAGTACTTC.

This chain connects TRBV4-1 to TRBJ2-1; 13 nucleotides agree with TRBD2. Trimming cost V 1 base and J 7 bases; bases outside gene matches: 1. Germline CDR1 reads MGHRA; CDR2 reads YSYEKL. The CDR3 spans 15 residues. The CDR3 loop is CASSQGTSGSNEQFF. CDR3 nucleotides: TGCGCCAGCAGCCAAGGGACTAGCGGGAGTAATGAGCAGTTCTTC.

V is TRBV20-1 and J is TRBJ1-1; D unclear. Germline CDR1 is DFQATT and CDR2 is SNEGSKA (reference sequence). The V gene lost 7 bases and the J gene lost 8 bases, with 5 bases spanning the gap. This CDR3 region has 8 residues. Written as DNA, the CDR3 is TGCAGTGTGAGGGAAGCTTTCTTT. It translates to CSVREAFF.

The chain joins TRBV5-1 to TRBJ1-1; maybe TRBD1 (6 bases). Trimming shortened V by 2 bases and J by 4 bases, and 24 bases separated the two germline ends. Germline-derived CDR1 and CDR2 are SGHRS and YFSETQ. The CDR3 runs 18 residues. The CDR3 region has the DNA TGCGCCAGCAGCTTATACCCTACTGGGGGGGCTTCGGGCACTGAAGCTTTCTTT. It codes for CASSLYPTGGASGTEAFF.

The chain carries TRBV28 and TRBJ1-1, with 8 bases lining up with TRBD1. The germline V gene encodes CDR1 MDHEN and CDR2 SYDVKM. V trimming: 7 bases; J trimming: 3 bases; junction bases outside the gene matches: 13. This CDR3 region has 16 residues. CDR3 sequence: CASITFEAGGYTEAFF. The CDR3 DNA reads TGTGCCAGCATTACCTTCGAGGCAGGGGGCTACACTGAAGCTTTCTTT.

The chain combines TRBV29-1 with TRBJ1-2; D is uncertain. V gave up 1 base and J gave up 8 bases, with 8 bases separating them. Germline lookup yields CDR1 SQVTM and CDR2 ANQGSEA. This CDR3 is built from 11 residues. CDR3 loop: CSVEGGVGYTF. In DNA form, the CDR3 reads TGCAGCGTTGAAGGCGGGGTCGGCTACACCTTC.

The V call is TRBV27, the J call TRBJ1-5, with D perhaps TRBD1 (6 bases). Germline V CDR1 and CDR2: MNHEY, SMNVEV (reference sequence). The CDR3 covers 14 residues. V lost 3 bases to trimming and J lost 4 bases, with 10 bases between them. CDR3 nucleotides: TGTGCCAGCAGTTTCGGACAGTCAAATCAGCCCCAGCATTTT. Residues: CASSFGQSNQPQHF.

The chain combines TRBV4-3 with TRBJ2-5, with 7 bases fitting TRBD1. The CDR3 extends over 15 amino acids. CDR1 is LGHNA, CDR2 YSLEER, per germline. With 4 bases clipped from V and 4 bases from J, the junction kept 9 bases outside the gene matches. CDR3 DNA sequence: TGCGCCAGCAGCCCTCACAAGACAGGGCGAGAGACCCAGTACTTC. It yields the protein CASSPHKTGRETQYF.

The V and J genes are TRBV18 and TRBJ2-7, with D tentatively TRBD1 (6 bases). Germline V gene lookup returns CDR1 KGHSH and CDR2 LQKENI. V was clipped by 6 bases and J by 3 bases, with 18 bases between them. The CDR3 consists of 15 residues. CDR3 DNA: TGTGCCAGCTCGCCGAAGCCGGGACACGACTACGAGCAGTACTTC. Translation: CASSPKPGHDYEQYF.

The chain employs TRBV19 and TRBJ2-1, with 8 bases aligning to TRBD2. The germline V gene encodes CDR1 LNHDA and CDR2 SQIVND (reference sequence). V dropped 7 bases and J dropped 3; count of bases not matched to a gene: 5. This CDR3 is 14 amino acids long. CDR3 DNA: TGTGCCAGTAAAGGCGCGGGGGGCTACAATGAGCAGTTCTTC. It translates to CASKGAGGYNEQFF.

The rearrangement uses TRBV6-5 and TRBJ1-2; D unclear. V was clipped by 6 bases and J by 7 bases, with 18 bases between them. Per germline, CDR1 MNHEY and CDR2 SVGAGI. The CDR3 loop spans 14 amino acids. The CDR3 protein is CASRLSSGRAGYTF. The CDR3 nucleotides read TGTGCCAGCAGACTCTCTTCAGGTCGAGCTGGCTACACCTTC.

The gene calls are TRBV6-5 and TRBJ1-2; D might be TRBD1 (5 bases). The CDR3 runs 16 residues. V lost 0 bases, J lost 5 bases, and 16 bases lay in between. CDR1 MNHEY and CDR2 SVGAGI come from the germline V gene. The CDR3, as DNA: TGTGCCAGCAGTTACTCGAAACAGGACACCCGATATGGCTACACCTTC. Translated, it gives CASSYSKQDTRYGYTF.

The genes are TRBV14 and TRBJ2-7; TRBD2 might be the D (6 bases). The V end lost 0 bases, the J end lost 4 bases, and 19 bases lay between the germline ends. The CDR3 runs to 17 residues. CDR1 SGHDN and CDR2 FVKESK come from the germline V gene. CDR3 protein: CASSQEWGGTHVYEQYF. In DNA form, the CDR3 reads TGTGCCAGCAGCCAAGAATGGGGCGGGACCCACGTATACGAGCAGTACTTC.

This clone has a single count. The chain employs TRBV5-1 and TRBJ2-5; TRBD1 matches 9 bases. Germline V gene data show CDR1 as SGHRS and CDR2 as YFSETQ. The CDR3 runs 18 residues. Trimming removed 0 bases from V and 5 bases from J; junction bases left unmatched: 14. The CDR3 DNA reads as TGCGCCAGCAGCTTGGGGATCTTCCGGGACAGGGCAGAGGAGACCCAGTACTTC. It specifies CASSLGIFRDRAEETQYF.

CDR3 residues: CASSLGDSRYNEQFF. The DNA of the CDR3 is TGTGCCAGCAGCTTAGGGGACAGCCGCTACAATGAGCAGTTCTTC. The chain is built from TRBV7-3 and TRBJ2-1; 7 bases map to TRBD1. Germline assignment: CDR1 SGHTA and CDR2 FQGTGA. The CDR3 totals 15 residues. V shed 2 bases and J 3 bases; nucleotides not matched to a gene: 4.